These 4 T cell receptor beta chains were sequenced from one sample in a study of blood T cells in healthy people across ages. Next came a second PCR, run for about 7 to 12 cycles, which used a sample-barcoded 5' primer along with a J-beta primer mix. TCRdb itself ran the 5' RACE reads through MiXCR, one entry per CDR3 protein. Of about 780,000 distinct CDR3 sequences in the sample, around 50% were seen once. Specimen: blood. These receptor sequences come from a man older than 75 in good health.

The table lists this clonotype with a few counts. The gene calls are TRBV12-3 or TRBV12-4 and TRBJ2-3; 13 positions match TRBD2. CDR3 size: 17 residues. Trimming cost V 3 bases and J 3 bases; bases outside gene matches: 6. The CDR3 reads CASSLWTSGRWTDTQYF. CDR3 nucleotides: TGTGCCAGCAGTTTGTGGACTAGCGGGAGATGGACAGATACGCAGTATTTT.

A note on this clonotype: The germline gene is not matched at one end of the junction; a read error may be the cause. The chain uses TRBV7-9 and TRBJ2-7; D call uncertain. Germline loops: CDR1 SEHNR, CDR2 FQNEAQ (reference sequence). The CDR3 runs to 14 residues. CDR3 bases: TGTGCCAGCAGCTTTGGACCAAGCTCCTACGGGCAGTACTTC. This gives the protein CASSFGPSSYGQYF.

The V gene is TRBV29-1, the J gene TRBJ2-7; D gene unclear. Per the germline V gene, CDR1 is SQVTM and CDR2 is ANQGSEA. The CDR3 has 14 residues. Between the trimmed V and J ends, which lost 2 bases and 0 bases, there was a span of 11 bases. The CDR3 loop is CSVENPPVSYEQYF. The CDR3 DNA is TGCAGCGTTGAAAATCCCCCAGTCTCCTACGAGCAGTACTTC.

In its sample, this clonotype was seen a few times. This chain connects TRBV9 to TRBJ2-7; the match to TRBD2 covers 8 bases. The ends lost 2 bases at V and 0 bases at J; junction bases unmatched: 4. CDR1 is SGDLS, CDR2 YYNGEE, per germline. The CDR3 loop spans 15 amino acids. CDR3 protein: CASSVTTSGSYEQYF. CDR3 DNA: TGTGCCAGCAGCGTCACAACTAGCGGCTCCTACGAGCAGTACTTC.